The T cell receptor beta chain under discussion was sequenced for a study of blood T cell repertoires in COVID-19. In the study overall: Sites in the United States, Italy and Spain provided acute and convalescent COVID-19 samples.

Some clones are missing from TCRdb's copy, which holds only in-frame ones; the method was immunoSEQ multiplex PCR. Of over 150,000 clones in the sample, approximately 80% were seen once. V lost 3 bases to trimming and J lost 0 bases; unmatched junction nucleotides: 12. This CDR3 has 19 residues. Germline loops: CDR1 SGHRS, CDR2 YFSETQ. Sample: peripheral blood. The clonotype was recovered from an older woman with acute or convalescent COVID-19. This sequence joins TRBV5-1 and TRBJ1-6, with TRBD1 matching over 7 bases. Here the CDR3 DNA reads TGCGCCAGCAGCTATTCCGACAGGGCCCTCAGCTCCTATAATTCACCCCTCCACTTT. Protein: CASSYSDRALSSYNSPLHF.